The clone carrying this TCR beta chain has just a few counts. Its specificity is not known. The run depth of the assay was deep. Libraries were prepared by immunoSEQ multiplex PCR; TCRdb keeps only in-frame clonotypes and omits some of them. The data show under 1,100,000 clones, more than 75% seen once. The data stem from a study of shared clonotypes between healthy human individuals. Study conclusions and caveats: Generally, naive subsets (rather than memory subsets) showed larger estimated richness.

The CDR3 has 16 amino acids. With V trimmed by 5 bases and J by 6 bases, 6 bases remained unmatched. CDR1 and CDR2 from the germline V gene are MDHEN and SYDVKM. The specimen was memory CD4+ T cells from PBMCs. Subset noted: CD45RA-negative fraction. The sequence came from a man aged 18 to 29 in good health. Some clones in this sample may be carry-over from other donors' samples. This chain joins TRBV28 and TRBJ2-1; 14 bases fit TRBD2. CDR3 DNA: TGTGCCAGCAGTGACCCGGGACTAGCGGGAGTCAATGAGCAGTTCTTC. It is translated as CASSDPGLAGVNEQFF.